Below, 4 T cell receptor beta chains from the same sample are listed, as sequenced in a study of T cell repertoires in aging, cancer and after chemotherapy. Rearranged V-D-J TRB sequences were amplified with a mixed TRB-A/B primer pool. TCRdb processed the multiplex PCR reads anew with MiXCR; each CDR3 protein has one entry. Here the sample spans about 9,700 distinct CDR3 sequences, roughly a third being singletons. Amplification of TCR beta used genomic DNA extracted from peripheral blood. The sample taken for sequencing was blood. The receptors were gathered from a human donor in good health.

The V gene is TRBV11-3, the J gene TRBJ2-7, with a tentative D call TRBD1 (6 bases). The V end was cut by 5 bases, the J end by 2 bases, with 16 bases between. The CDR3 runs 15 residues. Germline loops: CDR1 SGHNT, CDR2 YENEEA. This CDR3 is CASSPGQGNPYEQYF. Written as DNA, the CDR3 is TGTGCCAGCAGCCCGGGGCAGGGGAACCCCTACGAGCAGTACTTC.

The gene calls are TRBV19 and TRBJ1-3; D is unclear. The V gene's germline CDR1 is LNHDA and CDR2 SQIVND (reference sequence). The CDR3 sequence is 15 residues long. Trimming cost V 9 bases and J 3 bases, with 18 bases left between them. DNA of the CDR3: TGTGCCAGCTCTTTATTAAGCAGGCGTGGAAACACCATATATTTT. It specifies CASSLLSRRGNTIYF.

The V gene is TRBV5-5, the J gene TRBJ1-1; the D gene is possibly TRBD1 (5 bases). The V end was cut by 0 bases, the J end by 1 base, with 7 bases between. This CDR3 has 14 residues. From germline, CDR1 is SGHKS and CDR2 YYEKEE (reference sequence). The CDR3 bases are TGTGCCAGCAGCTTGGCCGGGACGAACACTGAAGCTTTCTTT. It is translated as CASSLAGTNTEAFF.

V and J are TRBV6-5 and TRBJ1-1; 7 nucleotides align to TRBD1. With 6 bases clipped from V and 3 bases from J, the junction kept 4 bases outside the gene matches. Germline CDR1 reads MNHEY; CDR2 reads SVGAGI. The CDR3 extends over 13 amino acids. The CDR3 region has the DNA TGTGCCAGCAGGTACAGGGGTTACACTGAAGCTTTCTTT. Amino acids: CASRYRGYTEAFF.